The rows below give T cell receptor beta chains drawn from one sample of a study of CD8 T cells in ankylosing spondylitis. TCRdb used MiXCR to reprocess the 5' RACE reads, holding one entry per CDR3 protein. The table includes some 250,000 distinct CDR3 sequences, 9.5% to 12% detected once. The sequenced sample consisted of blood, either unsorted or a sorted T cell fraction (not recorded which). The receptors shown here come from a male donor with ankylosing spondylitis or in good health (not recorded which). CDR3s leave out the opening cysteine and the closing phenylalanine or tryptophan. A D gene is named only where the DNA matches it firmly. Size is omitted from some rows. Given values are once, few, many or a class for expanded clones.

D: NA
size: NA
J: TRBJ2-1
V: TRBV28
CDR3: ASREKAGMKKF

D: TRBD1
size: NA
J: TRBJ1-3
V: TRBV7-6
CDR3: ASSLEGGTAVSGNTIY

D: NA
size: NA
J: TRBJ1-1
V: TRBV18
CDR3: ASSPPVQGGRTEAF

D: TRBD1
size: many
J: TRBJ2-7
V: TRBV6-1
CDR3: ASRPDRGSSYEQY

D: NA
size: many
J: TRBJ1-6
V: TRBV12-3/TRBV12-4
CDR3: ASSLGTGNSPLH

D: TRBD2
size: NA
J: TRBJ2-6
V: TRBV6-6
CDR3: GGGSGANVLT

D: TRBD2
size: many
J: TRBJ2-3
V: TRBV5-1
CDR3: ASSLGASGETDTQY

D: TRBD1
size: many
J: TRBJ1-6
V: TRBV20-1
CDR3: SARDVSGQGASPLH

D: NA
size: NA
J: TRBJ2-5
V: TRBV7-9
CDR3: ASSLVTGSQETQY

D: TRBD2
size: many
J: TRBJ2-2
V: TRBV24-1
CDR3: ATSDLPSGRDTGELF

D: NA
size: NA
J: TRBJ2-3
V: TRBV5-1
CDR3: ASSLVPGARTDTQY

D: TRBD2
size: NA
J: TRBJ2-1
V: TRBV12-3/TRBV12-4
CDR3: ASSLGTSDTGQF

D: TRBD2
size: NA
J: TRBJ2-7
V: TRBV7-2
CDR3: ASSLGLAEFSYEQY

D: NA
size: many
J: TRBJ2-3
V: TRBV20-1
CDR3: SASSPDDPLTDTQY

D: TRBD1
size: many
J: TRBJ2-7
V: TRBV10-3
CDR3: AISQQPGTGLYEQY

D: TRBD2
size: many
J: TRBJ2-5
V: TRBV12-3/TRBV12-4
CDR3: ASSLLLAGEETQY

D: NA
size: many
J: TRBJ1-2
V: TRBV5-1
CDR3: ASSLGSGGLYGYT

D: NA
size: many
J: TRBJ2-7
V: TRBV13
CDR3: ASSLDPFYEQY

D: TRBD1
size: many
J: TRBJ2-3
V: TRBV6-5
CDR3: ASSSRGQGASDTQY

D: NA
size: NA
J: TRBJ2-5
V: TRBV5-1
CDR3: ASSPGPQETQC

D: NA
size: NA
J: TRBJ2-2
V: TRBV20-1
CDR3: SASRGGGTGELF

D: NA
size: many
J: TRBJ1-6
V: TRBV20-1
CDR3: SARDRGYNSPLH

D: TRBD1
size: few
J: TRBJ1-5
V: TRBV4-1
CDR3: ASSQETGVKPQH

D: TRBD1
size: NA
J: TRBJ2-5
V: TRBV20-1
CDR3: SARDPGQPVGTQY

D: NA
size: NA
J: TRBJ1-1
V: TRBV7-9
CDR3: ASSLVGGRNTEAF

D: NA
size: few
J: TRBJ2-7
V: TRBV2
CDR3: ASSGLTPNRYEQY

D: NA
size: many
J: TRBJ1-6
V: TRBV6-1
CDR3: ASSEVRRGNSPLH

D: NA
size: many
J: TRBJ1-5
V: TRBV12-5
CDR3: ASGLQGRARYSNQPQH

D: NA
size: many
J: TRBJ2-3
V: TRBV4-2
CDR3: ASSQLWNTDTQY

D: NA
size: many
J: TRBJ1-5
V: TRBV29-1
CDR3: SVAAGAGQPQH

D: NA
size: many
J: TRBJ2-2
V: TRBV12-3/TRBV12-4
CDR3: ASGAGNTGELF

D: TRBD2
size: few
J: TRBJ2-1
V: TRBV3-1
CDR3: ASSQGLAGVYEQF

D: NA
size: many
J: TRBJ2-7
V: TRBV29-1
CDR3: SVEDGPAYEQY

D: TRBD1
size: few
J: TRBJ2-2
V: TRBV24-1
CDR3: ATMEGQANTGELF

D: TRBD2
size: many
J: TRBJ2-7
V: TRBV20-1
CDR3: SARAGREPYEQY

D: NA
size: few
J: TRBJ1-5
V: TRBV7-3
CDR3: ARRAKPQH

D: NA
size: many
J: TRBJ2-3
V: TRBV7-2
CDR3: ASSLLIRGADTQY

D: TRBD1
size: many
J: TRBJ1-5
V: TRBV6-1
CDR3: ASSTGTGVESQH

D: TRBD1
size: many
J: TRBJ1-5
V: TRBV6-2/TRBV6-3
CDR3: ASSYEWTGGQPQH

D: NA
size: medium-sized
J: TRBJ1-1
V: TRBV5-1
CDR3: ASSLDPGGMEAF

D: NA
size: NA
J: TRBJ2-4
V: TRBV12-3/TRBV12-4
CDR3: ASSLNRWNIQY

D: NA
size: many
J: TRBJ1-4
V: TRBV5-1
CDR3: ASSLDVQGDEKLF

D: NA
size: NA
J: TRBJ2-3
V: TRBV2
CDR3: ASSPRASHLDDTQY

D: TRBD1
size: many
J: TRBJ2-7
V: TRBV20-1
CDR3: SARLVGDSDPYEQY

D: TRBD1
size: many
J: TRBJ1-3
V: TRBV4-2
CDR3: ASSQPGQILSGNTIY

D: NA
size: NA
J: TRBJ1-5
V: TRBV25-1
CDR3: ASSEQGFGNQPQH

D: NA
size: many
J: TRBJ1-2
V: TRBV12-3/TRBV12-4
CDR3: ARIDRTLWGYT

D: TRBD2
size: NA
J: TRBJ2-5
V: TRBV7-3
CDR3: ASSLMAGGDQETQY

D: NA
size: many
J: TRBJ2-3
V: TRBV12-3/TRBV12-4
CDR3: ASRLEIDTQY

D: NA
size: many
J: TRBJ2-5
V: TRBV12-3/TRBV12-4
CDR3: ASSTGGPETQY

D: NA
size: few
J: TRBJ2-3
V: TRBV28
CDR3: ASSFDYRDTQY

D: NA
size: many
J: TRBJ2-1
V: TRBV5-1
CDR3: ASAPRGIISYNEQF

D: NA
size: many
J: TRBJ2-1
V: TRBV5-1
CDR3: ASSLDHSYNEQF

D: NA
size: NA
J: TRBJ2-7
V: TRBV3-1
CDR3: ASSRPYGRSYEQY

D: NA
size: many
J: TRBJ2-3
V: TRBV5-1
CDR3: ASSFTEPGKDTQY

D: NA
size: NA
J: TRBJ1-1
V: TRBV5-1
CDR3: ASSLTRAANTEAF

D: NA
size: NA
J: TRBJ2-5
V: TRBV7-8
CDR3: GSSLVPARQETQY

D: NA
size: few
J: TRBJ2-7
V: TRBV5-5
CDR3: ASRDLGGFYEQY

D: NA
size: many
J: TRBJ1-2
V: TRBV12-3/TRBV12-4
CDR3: ASSPTSRDGYT

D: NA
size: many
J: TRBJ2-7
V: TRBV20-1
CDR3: SAREVPDGPDEQY